Described below is a single T cell receptor beta chain sequence and its context. The antigen remains undetermined. V dropped 0 bases and J dropped 6 bases, with 8 bases sitting between them. Looked up from germline, CDR1 is KGHSH and CDR2 is LQKENI. The CDR3 spans 14 residues. The assay was immunoSEQ multiplex PCR, and TCRdb's table has in-frame clones only and misses some. The top ten hold over 0.12% of the sample, which has a few million clones, approximately 92% seen once. The entry originates in a study of shared clonotypes between healthy human individuals. Overall study: The plates for each donor numbered three CD4 naive, three CD4 memory, two CD8 naive and one CD8 memory. Broader study findings: Among donors, sharing of clonotypes was expected to be affected by sequencing depth.

This sequence was found in a man aged 18 to 29 in good health. Sample: naive CD4+ T cells sorted from blood. Subset indicated: CD45RA+ positively selected. V usage is TRBV18 and J usage is TRBJ2-2, with D possibly being TRBD1 or TRBD2 (6 bases each). The CDR3 reads CASSPPGGPGELFF. CDR3 nucleotides: TGTGCCAGCTCACCACCGGGGGGCCCCGGGGAGCTGTTTTTT.